Sequencing of this T cell receptor (beta chain) was carried out in a study of type 1 and type 2 diabetes patients. Overall study findings and caveats: Some HECs seen only in T1D might also appear in more T2D or control samples. Type 2 diabetes and control samples shared highly correlated V and J usage, averaging approximately 0.97.

Notes on this clonotype: Its matching antigen is unknown.

No donor had another autoimmune disease or recent infection within four weeks. Peripheral blood, 7.5 to 10 milliliters per participant, was collected. The CDR3 extends over 10 amino acids. Trimming pared 5 bases from V and 11 bases from J, leaving 9 bases between. Amplification started from genomic DNA. Amplification of the beta chain CDR3 used 30 forward and 13 reverse multiplex primers. TCRdb re-called the multiplex PCR reads through MiXCR, storing one row per CDR3 protein. The top ten hold roughly an eighth of the sample, which has 250,000 to 300,000 distinct CDR3 sequences, 40% to 50% seen once. The receptor was isolated from a man younger than 30 with type 2 diabetes. Source material: peripheral blood mononuclear cells (PBMCs). The rearrangement uses TRBV12-3 or TRBV12-4 and TRBJ1-1, with no clear D. The CDR3 DNA reads TGTGCCAGCAGTGGGCCCGGGGCTTTCTTT. It encodes CASSGPGAFF.